These 5 T cell receptor beta chains came from one sample sequenced in a study of blood T cell repertoires in COVID-19. The method was immunoSEQ multiplex PCR; TCRdb's version includes in-frame clones alone and lacks a portion of them. Of under 200,000 clones listed, more than 70% are singletons. Input material: peripheral blood. The receptors originated from a man between 45 and 60 years old with active or convalescent COVID-19.

Written as DNA, the CDR3 is TGTGCCAGTAGTAGGGACAGGGGTAACTATGGCTACACCTTC. Its protein is CASSRDRGNYGYTF. V usage is TRBV19 and J usage is TRBJ1-2; 10 nucleotides match TRBD1. The J segment lost 1 base and the V segment lost 4 bases, leaving 0 bases of the junction unmatched. The CDR3 is 14 amino acids. Germline CDR1 is LNHDA and CDR2 is SQIVND (reference sequence).

The CDR3 sequence is CSVRTVGDTEAFF. CDR3 bases: TGCAGCGTCCGAACTGTGGGAGACACTGAAGCTTTCTTT. The chain recombines TRBV29-1 with TRBJ1-1; D unresolved. The CDR3 loop spans 13 amino acids. Trimming shortened V by 6 bases and J by 3 bases, and 14 bases separated the two germline ends. The germline CDR1 and CDR2 sequences are SQVTM and ANQGSEA.

For this clone: In the same sample, other DNA sequences code for this CDR3. The chain combines TRBV19 with TRBJ1-5; 9 nucleotides align to TRBD1. This CDR3 is built from 15 residues. From germline, CDR1 is LNHDA and CDR2 SQIVND (reference sequence). J gave up 6 bases and V 3 bases, and 6 bases lay outside the gene matches. For the CDR3, the DNA is TGTGCCAGTAGTATTAGACAGGGGGAAGGTCAGCCCCAGCATTTT. The encoded protein is CASSIRQGEGQPQHF.

V is TRBV20-1 and J is TRBJ2-4; no clear D gene. The V end was cut by 0 bases, the J end by 11 bases, with 8 bases between. The CDR3 contains 11 residues. Germline V CDR1 and CDR2: DFQATT, SNEGSKA (reference sequence). The DNA of the CDR3 is TGCAGTGCTAGAGATCGTATTTTTCAGTACTTC. Protein sequence: CSARDRIFQYF.

The J gene is TRBJ1-6, the V gene TRBV6-5, with 7 bases lining up with TRBD1. Germline-derived CDR1 and CDR2 are MNHEY and SVGAGI. V was clipped by 6 bases and J by 7 bases; unmatched bases: 9. The CDR3 sequence is 15 residues long. The CDR3 coding sequence is TGTGCCAGCAGGACTCCGGGACAGAGCAATTCACCCCTCCACTTT. As protein: CASRTPGQSNSPLHF.